This is a list of T cell receptor beta chains from one sample in a study of cytomegalovirus exposure and HLA in healthy donors. Some clones are missing from TCRdb's copy, which holds only in-frame ones; the method was immunoSEQ multiplex PCR. The table lists 200,000 to 250,000 clones, around 81% of them singletons, with about 7.3% in the top ten. Sequencing was carried out using PBMCs. These receptors were obtained from a woman aged 55-69 years in good health and CMV-seropositive. The CDR3 runs from the conserved cysteine through the conserved F or W. A D gene is named only where the DNA matches it firmly. Clone size appears in some rows only: once, few, many, or a class for an expanded clone.

V	J	length	D	size	CDR3	DNA
TRBV29-1	TRBJ2-7	12	TRBD2	.	CSAVAGEFEQYF	TGCAGCGCAGTAGCGGGAGAATTCGAGCAGTACTTC
TRBV11-2	TRBJ2-4	14	TRBD1	.	CASSGDRGPNIQYF	TGTGCCAGCAGCGGCGACAGGGGGCCAAACATTCAGTACTTC
TRBV28	TRBJ2-7	17	TRBD1	.	CASSGHGQGSPTYEQYF	TGTGCCAGCAGCGGACACGGACAGGGCAGTCCAACCTACGAGCAGTACTTC
TRBV6-1	TRBJ1-1	15	.	.	CASSESLGLNTEAFF	TGTGCCAGCAGTGAAAGTCTCGGGTTGAACACTGAAGCTTTCTTT
TRBV6-1	TRBJ1-2	14	TRBD1	.	CASRVLGQGQLYTF	TGTGCCAGCAGAGTCTTGGGACAGGGGCAACTCTACACCTTC
TRBV19	TRBJ2-5	12	.	once	CASSESGETQYF	TGTGCCAGTAGTGAGAGCGGAGAGACCCAGTACTTC
TRBV5-1	TRBJ1-1	14	TRBD1	.	CASSKGQLNTEAFF	TGCGCCAGCAGCAAGGGACAGCTGAACACTGAAGCTTTCTTT
TRBV5-4	TRBJ1-4	14	.	.	CASSLSWGQEKLFF	TGTGCCAGCAGCTTGTCTTGGGGGCAGGAAAAACTGTTTTTT
TRBV15	TRBJ1-1	14	.	once	CATSRGAGATEAFF	TGTGCCACCAGCAGAGGGGCAGGGGCAACTGAAGCTTTCTTT
TRBV2	TRBJ1-2	13	.	.	CATSPTGLYGYTF	TGTGCCACCTCTCCGACAGGCCTCTATGGCTACACCTTC
TRBV11-2	TRBJ2-7	14	.	.	CASSLEAGAYEQYF	TGTGCCAGCAGCTTAGAGGCAGGGGCCTACGAGCAGTACTTC
TRBV29-1	TRBJ2-7	13	TRBD2	.	CSAGGSLLSEQYF	TGCAGCGCAGGCGGGAGCCTTTTAAGCGAGCAGTACTTC
TRBV4-1	TRBJ1-4	16	.	.	CASSLRGTPTNEKLFF	TGCGCCAGCAGCCTCAGGGGCACTCCAACTAATGAAAAACTGTTTTTT
TRBV4-1	TRBJ2-1	16	TRBD2	.	CASSLLASGFLNEQFF	TGCGCCAGCAGCCTGTTGGCTAGCGGGTTTTTGAATGAGCAGTTCTTC
TRBV27	TRBJ1-5	14	TRBD1	.	CASSGTGVIQPQHF	TGTGCCAGCAGCGGGACAGGGGTAATTCAGCCCCAGCATTTT
TRBV27	TRBJ1-4	16	TRBD1	.	CASSRITGTVGEKLFF	TGTGCCAGCAGTAGAATTACAGGGACAGTGGGAGAAAAACTGTTTTTT
TRBV29-1	TRBJ2-3	15	TRBD2	.	CSAGLALRSTDTQYF	TGCAGCGCTGGACTAGCGCTACGGAGCACGGATACGCAGTATTTT
TRBV30	TRBJ1-2	14	.	.	CAWSRTATNYGYTF	TGTGCCTGGAGTAGGACTGCAACTAACTATGGCTACACCTTC
TRBV9	TRBJ1-3	15	.	.	CASSLTGSPGNTIYF	TGTGCCAGCAGCCTAACGGGAAGCCCTGGAAACACCATATATTTT
TRBV7-9	TRBJ1-1	16	TRBD1	.	CASSLSRGLSVTEAFF	TGTGCCAGCAGCTTGTCCAGGGGGCTTTCGGTGACTGAAGCTTTCTTT
TRBV29-1	TRBJ2-7	14	TRBD1	.	CSVRSGTGSYEQYF	TGCAGCGTCAGGTCCGGGACAGGGTCCTACGAGCAGTACTTC
TRBV5-1	TRBJ2-7	15	.	.	CASSPPGTPGYEQYF	TGCGCCAGCAGCCCCCCTGGGACACCGGGCTACGAGCAGTACTTC
TRBV20-1	TRBJ2-7	11	.	.	CSAAITYEQYF	TGCAGTGCCGCTATAACCTACGAGCAGTACTTC
TRBV29-1	TRBJ1-1	14	.	.	CSVDTQGVNTEAFF	TGCAGCGTCGATACACAGGGTGTGAACACTGAAGCTTTCTTT
TRBV6-1	TRBJ1-2	14	.	.	CASSPGPSNYGYTF	TGTGCCAGCAGTCCCGGTCCTTCAAACTATGGCTACACCTTC
TRBV11-3	TRBJ2-3	14	.	.	CASSNSRSTDTQYF	TGTGCCAGCAGCAACAGTCGAAGCACAGATACGCAGTATTTT
TRBV7-3	TRBJ2-6	15	.	.	CASSLRGLGANVLTF	TGTGCCAGCAGCTTAAGGGGGCTAGGGGCCAACGTCCTGACTTTC
TRBV28	TRBJ2-1	12	.	few	CASSLRGNEQFF	TGTGCCAGCAGTTTGAGGGGGAATGAGCAGTTCTTC
TRBV5-1	TRBJ2-5	17	TRBD1	.	CASSSTGEILYQETQYF	TGCGCCAGCAGCTCGACAGGGGAGATTTTGTACCAAGAGACCCAGTACTTC
TRBV6-5	TRBJ1-5	15	.	once	CASSYSIRGNQPQHF	TGTGCCAGCAGTTACTCGATTAGGGGGAATCAGCCCCAGCATTTT
TRBV25-1	TRBJ1-2	13	TRBD1	.	CASSAFDRGGYTF	TGTGCCAGCAGTGCCTTTGACAGGGGTGGCTACACCTTC
TRBV5-1	TRBJ1-3	15	.	.	CASSYDRNTGNTIYF	TGCGCCAGCAGCTATGACAGGAATACTGGAAACACCATATATTTT
TRBV7-2	TRBJ1-2	14	.	.	CASSRQGSNYGYTF	TGTGCCAGCAGTCGTCAGGGTTCTAACTATGGCTACACCTTC
TRBV18	TRBJ2-1	17	.	.	CASSPPGQGLTNREQFF	TGTGCCAGCTCACCTCCGGGACAAGGTCTTACAAACCGTGAGCAGTTCTTC
TRBV11-2	TRBJ2-7	14	.	.	CASSPAGSSYEQYF	TGTGCCAGCAGCCCCGCCGGGAGCTCCTACGAGCAGTACTTC
TRBV27	TRBJ2-5	13	TRBD1	.	CASSFRTGETQYF	TGTGCCAGCAGTTTCCGGACAGGAGAGACCCAGTACTTC
TRBV7-9	TRBJ2-2	13	.	.	CASKLAGGGELFF	TGTGCCAGCAAACTCGCCGGCGGGGGGGAGCTGTTTTTT
TRBV9	TRBJ2-3	14	.	.	CASSVVGSADTQYF	TGTGCCAGCAGCGTAGTCGGGAGCGCAGATACGCAGTATTTT
TRBV13	TRBJ2-7	14	.	.	CASTRPGDSYEQYF	TGTGCCAGCACCCGACCTGGAGACTCCTACGAGCAGTACTTC
TRBV6-5	TRBJ1-5	14	TRBD1	.	CASSPDREGQPQHF	TGTGCCAGCAGCCCCGACAGGGAAGGTCAGCCCCAGCATTTT
TRBV19	TRBJ1-5	15	.	.	CASIGSSLRDQPQHF	TGTGCCAGTATAGGGAGCAGCTTAAGGGATCAGCCCCAGCATTTT